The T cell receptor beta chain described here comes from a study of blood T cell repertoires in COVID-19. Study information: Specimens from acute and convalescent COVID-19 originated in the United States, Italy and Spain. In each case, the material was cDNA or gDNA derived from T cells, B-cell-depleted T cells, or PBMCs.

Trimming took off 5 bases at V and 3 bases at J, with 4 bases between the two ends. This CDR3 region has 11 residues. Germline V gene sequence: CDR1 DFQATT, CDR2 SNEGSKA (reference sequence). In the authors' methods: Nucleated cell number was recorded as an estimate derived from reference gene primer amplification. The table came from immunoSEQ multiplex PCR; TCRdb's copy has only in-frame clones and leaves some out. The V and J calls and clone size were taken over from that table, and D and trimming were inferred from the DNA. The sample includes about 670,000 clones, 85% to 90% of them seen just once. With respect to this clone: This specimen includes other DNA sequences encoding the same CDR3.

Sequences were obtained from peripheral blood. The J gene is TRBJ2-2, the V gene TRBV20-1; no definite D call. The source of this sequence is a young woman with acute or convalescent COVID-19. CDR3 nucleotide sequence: TGCAGTGCTCCGGACACCGGGGAGCTGTTTTTT. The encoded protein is CSAPDTGELFF.